This T cell receptor (beta chain) is drawn from a study of T cell responses to AZD1222 COVID-19 vaccine. Across the study: It was second doses at about 4 or about 12 weeks that were pooled.

Study results and limitations: Spike-specific TCR breadth and depth both grew after two AZD1222 doses. As reported, nearly half of all spike-specific TCRs target variant regions that are unmutated.

Sequencing used immunoSEQ multiplex PCR; TCRdb keeps in-frame clones, though not all of them. This sample has about 120,000 clones, with approximately 91% found just once. This CDR3 contains 14 residues. Germline V gene sequence: CDR1 SGHRS, CDR2 YFSETQ. V dropped 4 bases and J dropped 10; count of bases not matched to a gene: 10. This clone was seen a handful of times. The antigen is not known. The specimen comprised peripheral blood, sampled on day 0 of AZD1222 vaccination. The sequence was obtained from an adult in good health. The chain combines TRBV5-1 with TRBJ1-5, with 8 positions matching TRBD1. The DNA for the CDR3 is TGCGCCAGCAGCCTCGGACAGGGCTCCGATCCCCAGCATTTT. Translation: CASSLGQGSDPQHF.